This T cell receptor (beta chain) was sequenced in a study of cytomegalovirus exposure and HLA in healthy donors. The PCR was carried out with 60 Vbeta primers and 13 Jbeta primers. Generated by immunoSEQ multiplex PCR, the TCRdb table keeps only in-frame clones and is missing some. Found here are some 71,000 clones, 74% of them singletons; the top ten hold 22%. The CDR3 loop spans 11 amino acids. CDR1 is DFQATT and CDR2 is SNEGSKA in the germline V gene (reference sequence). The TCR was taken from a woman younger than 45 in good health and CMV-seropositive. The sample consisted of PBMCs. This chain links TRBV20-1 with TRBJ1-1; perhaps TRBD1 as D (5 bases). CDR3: CRGRANTEAFF. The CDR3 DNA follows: TGCAGGGGCAGGGCGAACACTGAAGCTTTCTTT.